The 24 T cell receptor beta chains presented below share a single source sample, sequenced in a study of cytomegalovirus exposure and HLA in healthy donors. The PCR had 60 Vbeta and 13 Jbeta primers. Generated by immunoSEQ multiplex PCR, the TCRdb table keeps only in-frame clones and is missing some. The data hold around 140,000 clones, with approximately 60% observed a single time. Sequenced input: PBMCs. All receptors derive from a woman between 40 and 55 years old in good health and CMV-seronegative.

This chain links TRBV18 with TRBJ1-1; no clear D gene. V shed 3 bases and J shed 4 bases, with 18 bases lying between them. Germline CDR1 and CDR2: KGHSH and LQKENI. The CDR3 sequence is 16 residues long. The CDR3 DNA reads TGTGCCAGCTCACCTAGGGCTCCGGGGATAGGCACTGAAGCTTTCTTT. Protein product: CASSPRAPGIGTEAFF.

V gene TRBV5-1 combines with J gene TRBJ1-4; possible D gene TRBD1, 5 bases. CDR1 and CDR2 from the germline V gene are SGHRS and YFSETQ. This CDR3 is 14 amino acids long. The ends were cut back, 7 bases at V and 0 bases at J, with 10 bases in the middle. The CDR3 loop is CASRRDSTNEKLFF. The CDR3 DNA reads TGCGCCAGCCGCAGGGATTCAACTAATGAAAAACTGTTTTTT.

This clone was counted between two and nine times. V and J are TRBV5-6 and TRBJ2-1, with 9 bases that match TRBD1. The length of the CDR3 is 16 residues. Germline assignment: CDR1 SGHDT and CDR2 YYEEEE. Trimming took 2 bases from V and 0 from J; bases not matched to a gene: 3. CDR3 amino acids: CASSFGTGFSYNEQFF. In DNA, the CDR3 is TGTGCCAGCAGCTTCGGGACAGGGTTCTCCTACAATGAGCAGTTCTTC. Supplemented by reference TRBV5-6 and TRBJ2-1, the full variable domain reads DAGVTQSPTHLIKTRGQQVTLRCSPKSGHDTVSWYQQALGQGPQFIFQYYEEEERQRGNFPDRFSGHQFPNYSSELNVNALLLGDSALYLCASSFGTGFSYNEQFFGPGTRLTVL.

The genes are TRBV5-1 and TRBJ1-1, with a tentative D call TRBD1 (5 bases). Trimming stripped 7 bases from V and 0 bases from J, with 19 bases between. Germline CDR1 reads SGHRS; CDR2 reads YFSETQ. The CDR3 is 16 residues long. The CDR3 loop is CASGSGLSTLNTEAFF. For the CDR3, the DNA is TGCGCCAGCGGGTCGGGACTTTCCACTTTGAACACTGAAGCTTTCTTT.

CDR3 in amino acids: CASRPTGGPAFF. Written as DNA, the CDR3 is TGTGCCAGCAGGCCCACCGGGGGTCCAGCTTTCTTT. This chain uses TRBV5-4 with TRBJ1-1; perhaps TRBD1 as D (5 bases). There are 12 residues in the CDR3. Germline CDR1 SGHNT, CDR2 YYREEE (reference sequence). V was pared by 5 bases and J by 10 bases, with 15 bases between. Based on the CDR3 plus reference TRBV5-4 and TRBJ1-1, the full variable domain is ETGVTQSPTHLIKTRGQQVTLRCSSQSGHNTVSWYQQALGQGPQFIFQYYREEENGRGNFPPRFSGLQFPNYSSELNVNALELDDSALYLCASRPTGGPAFFGQGTRLTVV.

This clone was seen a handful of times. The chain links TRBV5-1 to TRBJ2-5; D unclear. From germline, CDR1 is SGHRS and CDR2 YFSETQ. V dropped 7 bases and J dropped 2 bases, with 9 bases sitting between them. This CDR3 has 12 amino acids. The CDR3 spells CASVPEQETQYF. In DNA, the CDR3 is TGCGCCAGCGTCCCAGAACAAGAGACCCAGTACTTC.

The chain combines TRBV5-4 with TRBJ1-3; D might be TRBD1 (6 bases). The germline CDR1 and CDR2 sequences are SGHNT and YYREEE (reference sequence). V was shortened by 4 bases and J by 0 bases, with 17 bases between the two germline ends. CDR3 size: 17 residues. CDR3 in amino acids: CASSPGGQSFSGNTIYF. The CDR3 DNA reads TGTGCCAGCAGCCCAGGCGGACAGTCCTTCTCTGGAAACACCATATATTTT.

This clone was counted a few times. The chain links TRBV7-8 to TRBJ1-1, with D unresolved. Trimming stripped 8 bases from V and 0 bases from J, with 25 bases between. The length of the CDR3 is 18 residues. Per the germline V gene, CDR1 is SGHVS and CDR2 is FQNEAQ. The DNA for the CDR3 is TGTGCCAGCTTTCGCGAAGCGGCCCTTCAAAGGATGAACACTGAAGCTTTCTTT. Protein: CASFREAALQRMNTEAFF.

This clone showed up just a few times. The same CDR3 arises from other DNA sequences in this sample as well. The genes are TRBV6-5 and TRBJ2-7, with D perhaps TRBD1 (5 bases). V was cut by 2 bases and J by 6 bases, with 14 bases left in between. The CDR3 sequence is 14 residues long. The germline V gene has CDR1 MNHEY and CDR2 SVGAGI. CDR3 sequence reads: CASSYRVQGGEQYF. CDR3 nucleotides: TGTGCCAGCAGTTACCGCGTGCAGGGTGGCGAGCAGTACTTC.

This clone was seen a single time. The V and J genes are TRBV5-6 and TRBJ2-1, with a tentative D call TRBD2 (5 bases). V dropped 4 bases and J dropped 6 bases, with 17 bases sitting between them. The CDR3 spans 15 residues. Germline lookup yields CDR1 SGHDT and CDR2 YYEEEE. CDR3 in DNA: TGTGCCAGCAGCCCAAGGACGGGGTTAGGCAATGAGCAGTTCTTC. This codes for CASSPRTGLGNEQFF.

This chain's CDR3 is CASSLDSMLSPLHF. The CDR3 nucleotides are TGTGCCAGCAGTCTGGACAGTATGCTTTCACCCCTCCACTTT. J is TRBJ1-6 and V is TRBV14; the D gene is possibly TRBD1 (6 bases). The germline CDR1 and CDR2 sequences are SGHDN and FVKESK. Deletions cut 6 bases from V and 9 bases from J, with 15 bases between. CDR3 length equals 14 residues.

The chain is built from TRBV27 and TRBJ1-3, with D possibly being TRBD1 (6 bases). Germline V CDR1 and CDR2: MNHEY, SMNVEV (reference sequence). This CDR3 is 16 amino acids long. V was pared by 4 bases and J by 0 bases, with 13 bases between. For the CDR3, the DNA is TGTGCCAGCAGTTCCCGGACAGTAAGCTCTGGAAACACCATATATTTT. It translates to CASSSRTVSSGNTIYF.

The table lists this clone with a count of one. CDR3 DNA sequence: TGTGCCAGCAGTGTTACGGGGGGACCCACAGATACGCAGTATTTT. Translation: CASSVTGGPTDTQYF. V is TRBV6-4 and J is TRBJ2-3; 7 bases match TRBD2. V lost 4 bases to trimming and J lost 2 bases; unmatched junction nucleotides: 6. The germline CDR1 and CDR2 sequences are MRHNA and SNTAGT. This CDR3 has 15 residues.

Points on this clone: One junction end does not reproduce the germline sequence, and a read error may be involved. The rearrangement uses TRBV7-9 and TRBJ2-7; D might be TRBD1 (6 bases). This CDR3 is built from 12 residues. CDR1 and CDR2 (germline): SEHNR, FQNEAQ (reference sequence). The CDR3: CSSSSQGYEQYF. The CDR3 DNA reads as TGTTCCAGCAGTTCACAGGGCTACGAGCAGTACTTC. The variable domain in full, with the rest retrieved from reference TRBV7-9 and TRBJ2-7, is DTGVSQNPRHKITKRGQNVTFRCDPISEHNRLYWYRQTLGQGPEFLTYFQNEAQLEKSRLLSDRFSAERPKGSFSTLEIQRTEQGDSAMYLCSSSSQGYEQYFGPGTRLTVT.

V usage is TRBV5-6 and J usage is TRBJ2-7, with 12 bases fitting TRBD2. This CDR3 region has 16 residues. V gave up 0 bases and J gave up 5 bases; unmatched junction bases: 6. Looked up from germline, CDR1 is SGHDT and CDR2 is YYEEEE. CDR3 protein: CASSLAGTSGLDEQYF. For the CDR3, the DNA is TGTGCCAGCAGCTTGGCGGGGACTAGCGGGCTCGACGAGCAGTACTTC.

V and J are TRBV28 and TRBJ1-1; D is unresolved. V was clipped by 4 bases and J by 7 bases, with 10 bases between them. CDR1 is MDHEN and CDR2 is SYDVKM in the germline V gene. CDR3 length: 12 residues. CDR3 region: CASSSTHVEAFF. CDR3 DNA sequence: TGTGCCAGCAGTTCTACCCATGTTGAAGCTTTCTTT.

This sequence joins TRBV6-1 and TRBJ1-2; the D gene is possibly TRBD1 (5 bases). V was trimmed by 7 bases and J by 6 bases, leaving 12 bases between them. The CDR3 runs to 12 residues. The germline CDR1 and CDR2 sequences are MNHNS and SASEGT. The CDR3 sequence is CASIFKGNGYTF. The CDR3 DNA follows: TGTGCCAGCATTTTTAAGGGGAATGGCTACACCTTC.

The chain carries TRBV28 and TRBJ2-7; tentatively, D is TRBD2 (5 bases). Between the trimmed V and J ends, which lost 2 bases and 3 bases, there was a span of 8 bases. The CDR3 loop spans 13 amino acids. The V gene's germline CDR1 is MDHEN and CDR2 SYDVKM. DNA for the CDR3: TGTGCCAGCAGTTTACGCGGGTTCTACGAGCAGTACTTC. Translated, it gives CASSLRGFYEQYF.

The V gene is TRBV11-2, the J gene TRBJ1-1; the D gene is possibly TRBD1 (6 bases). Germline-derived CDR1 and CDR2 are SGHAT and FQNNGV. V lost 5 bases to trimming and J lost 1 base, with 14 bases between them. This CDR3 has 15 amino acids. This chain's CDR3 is CASSPNRVENTEAFF. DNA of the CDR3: TGTGCCAGCAGCCCCAACAGGGTGGAGAACACTGAAGCTTTCTTT. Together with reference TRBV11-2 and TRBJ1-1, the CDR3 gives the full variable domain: EAGVAQSPRYKIIEKRQSVAFWCNPISGHATLYWYQQILGQGPKLLIQFQNNGVVDDSQLPKDRFSAERLKGVDSTLKIQPAKLEDSAVYLCASSPNRVENTEAFFGQGTRLTVV.

The CDR3: CATSIGTGGRETQYF. The CDR3 DNA follows: TGTGCCACCAGCATTGGGACAGGTGGGCGGGAGACCCAGTACTTC. This chain connects TRBV15 to TRBJ2-5, with 8 bases fitting TRBD1. Germline V gene lookup returns CDR1 LNHNV and CDR2 YYDKDF (reference sequence). The length of the CDR3 is 15 residues. The V and J ends lost 4 bases and 5 bases, in that order; junction bases with no gene match: 9.

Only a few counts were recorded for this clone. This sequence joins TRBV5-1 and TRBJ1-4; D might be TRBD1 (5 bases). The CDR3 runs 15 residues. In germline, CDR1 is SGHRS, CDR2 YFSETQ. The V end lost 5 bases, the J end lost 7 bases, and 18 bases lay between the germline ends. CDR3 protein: CASSFLGQGGEKLFF. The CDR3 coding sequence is TGCGCCAGCAGTTTCCTCGGGCAGGGAGGTGAAAAACTGTTTTTT.

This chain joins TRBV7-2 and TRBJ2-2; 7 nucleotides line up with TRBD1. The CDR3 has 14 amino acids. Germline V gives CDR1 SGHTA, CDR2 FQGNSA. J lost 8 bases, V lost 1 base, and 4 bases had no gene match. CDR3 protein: CASSLGQTGGELFF. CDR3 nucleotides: TGTGCCAGCAGCTTAGGACAGACAGGGGGGGAGCTGTTTTTT.

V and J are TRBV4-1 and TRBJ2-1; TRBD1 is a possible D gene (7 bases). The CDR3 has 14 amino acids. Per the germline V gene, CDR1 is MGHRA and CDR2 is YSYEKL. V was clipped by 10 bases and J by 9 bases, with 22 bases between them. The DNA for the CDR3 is TGCGCCACTGAAGGGGCCCCTCAGGGGGGTGAGCAGTTCTTC. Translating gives CATEGAPQGGEQFF.

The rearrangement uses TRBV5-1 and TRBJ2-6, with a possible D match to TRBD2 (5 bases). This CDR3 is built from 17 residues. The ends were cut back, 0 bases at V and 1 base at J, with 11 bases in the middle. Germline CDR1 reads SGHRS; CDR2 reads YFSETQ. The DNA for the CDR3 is TGCGCCAGCAGCTTGGGGGGAGCTTCGTCTGGGGCCAACGTCCTGACTTTC. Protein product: CASSLGGASSGANVLTF.